This is a list of T cell receptor beta chains from one sample in a study of blood T cell repertoires in COVID-19. Assay: immunoSEQ multiplex PCR; the TCRdb copy retains only in-frame clones and omits some. The sample records 120,000 to 150,000 clones, about four fifths being singletons. The sample comprised peripheral blood. Receptors were obtained from a woman at least 80 years old in a cohort sampled during active or convalescent COVID-19. CDR3s include the opening cysteine and the closing phenylalanine or tryptophan. The order of the fields is clone size, J gene, CDR3 length, V gene, D gene, CDR3 DNA, CDR3 protein. The D gene is left open where the match is weak. The size of a clone is reported for some rows only, either as once, few or many, or as a class for expanded clones.

few | TRBJ1-2 | 15 | TRBV3-1/TRBV3-2 | TRBD1 | TGTGCCAGCAGCGAGGGGGACAGGGGGGTCTATGGCTACACCTTC | CASSEGDRGVYGYTF
- | TRBJ2-3 | 18 | TRBV4-1 | TRBD1 | TGCGCCAGCAGCCAATTAAACCGGGACAGGGGGCGTCCAGATACGCAGTATTTT | CASSQLNRDRGRPDTQYF
- | TRBJ1-1 | 15 | TRBV7-9 | - | TGTGCCAGCAGCTTAGTGGCGGGGGCAGGCACTGAAGCTTTCTTT | CASSLVAGAGTEAFF
- | TRBJ1-1 | 16 | TRBV5-1 | - | TGCGCCAGCAGCCCGCAGCCCGGACACCCGAACACTGAAGCTTTCTTT | CASSPQPGHPNTEAFF
- | TRBJ2-1 | 17 | TRBV7-8 | TRBD2 | TGTGCCAGCAGCCACCTTAGTGACCTAGCGGGACGGTGGCGGCAGTTCTTC | CASSHLSDLAGRWRQFF
- | TRBJ2-5 | 13 | TRBV6-5 | - | TGTGCCAGCAGTTATGTGGGGGGAGAGACCCAGTACTTC | CASSYVGGETQYF
- | TRBJ2-1 | 11 | TRBV20-1 | TRBD2 | TGCAGTGCTAGAGATCGGGGGGGGCAGTTCTTC | CSARDRGGQFF
- | TRBJ1-6 | 18 | TRBV7-8 | - | TGTGCCAGCAGCCCGACCAGATTGGAGTCTTATTCTAATTCACCCCTCCACTTT | CASSPTRLESYSNSPLHF
- | TRBJ1-1 | 14 | TRBV14 | - | TGTGCCAGCAGCTGGGACATCTCGGGCACTGAAGCTTTCTTT | CASSWDISGTEAFF
- | TRBJ1-6 | 16 | TRBV18 | - | TGTGCCAGCTCACCACAGGGGTTCTCCTATAATTCACCCCTCCACTTT | CASSPQGFSYNSPLHF
- | TRBJ1-1 | 15 | TRBV7-9 | TRBD1 | TGTGCCAGCAGCCCCTACAGACAGGGGGAGGTTGAAGCTTTCTTT | CASSPYRQGEVEAFF
- | TRBJ2-1 | 16 | TRBV5-1 | TRBD2 | TGCGCCAGCAGCTCCCTAGCGGGGGTCCATTACAATGAGCAGTTCTTC | CASSSLAGVHYNEQFF
- | TRBJ1-1 | 13 | TRBV5-1 | - | TGCGCCAGCAGCTTTACAGGGAACACTGAAGCTTTCTTT | CASSFTGNTEAFF
- | TRBJ2-5 | 15 | TRBV5-1 | - | TGCGCCAGCAGCCCCGAATTGGAGTTCCAAGAGACCCAGTACTTC | CASSPELEFQETQYF
once | TRBJ2-3 | 15 | TRBV28 | TRBD1 | TGTGCCAGCAGTTTGACAGGGTCGGGATCAAATACGCAGTATTTT | CASSLTGSGSNTQYF